This TCR beta chain was profiled in a study of PD-1 blockade in mismatch repair-deficient tumors. On the study more broadly: All were previously treated, progressing patients with over 9 mismatch repair-deficient cancer types.

Sequencing used immunoSEQ multiplex PCR; TCRdb keeps in-frame clones, though not all of them. The data contain around 130,000 clones, 88% of them singletons. The study, taken as a whole, reports: After pembrolizumab, tumor-resident clones rose rapidly, then generally contracted before radiologic responses.

PCR or immunohistochemistry showed mismatch repair deficiency in every enrolled patient. As for this clone: Its antigen remains unidentified.

Here the sequenced sample was peripheral blood, taken almost 74 weeks after starting pembrolizumab. The TCR sequence derives from an adult with mismatch repair-deficient cancer.

The CDR3 DNA is TGTGCCAGCAGCTACACAGAAGCCTATGGCTACACCTTC. Translating gives CASSYTEAYGYTF. The rearrangement links TRBV7-2 to TRBJ1-2; unclear D gene. CDR1 SGHTA and CDR2 FQGNSA come from the germline V gene. CDR3 length: 13 amino acids. V was cut by 4 bases and J by 4 bases, with 10 bases left in between.